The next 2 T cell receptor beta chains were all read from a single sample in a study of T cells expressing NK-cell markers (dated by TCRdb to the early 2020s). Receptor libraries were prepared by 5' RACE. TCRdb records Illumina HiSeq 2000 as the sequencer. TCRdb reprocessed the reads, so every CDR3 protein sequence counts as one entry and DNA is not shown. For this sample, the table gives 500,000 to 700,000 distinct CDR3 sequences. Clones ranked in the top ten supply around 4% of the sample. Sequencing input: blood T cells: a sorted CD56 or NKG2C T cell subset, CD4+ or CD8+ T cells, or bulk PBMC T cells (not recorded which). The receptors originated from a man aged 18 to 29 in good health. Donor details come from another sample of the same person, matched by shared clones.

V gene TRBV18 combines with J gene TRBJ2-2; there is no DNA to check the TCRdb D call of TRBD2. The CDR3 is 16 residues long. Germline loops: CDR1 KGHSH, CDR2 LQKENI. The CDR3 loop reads CASSPLREQNTGELFF.

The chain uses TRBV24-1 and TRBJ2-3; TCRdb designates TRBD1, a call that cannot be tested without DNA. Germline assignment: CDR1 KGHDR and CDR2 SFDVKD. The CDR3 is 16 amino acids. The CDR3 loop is CATSDRRTGETDTQYF.